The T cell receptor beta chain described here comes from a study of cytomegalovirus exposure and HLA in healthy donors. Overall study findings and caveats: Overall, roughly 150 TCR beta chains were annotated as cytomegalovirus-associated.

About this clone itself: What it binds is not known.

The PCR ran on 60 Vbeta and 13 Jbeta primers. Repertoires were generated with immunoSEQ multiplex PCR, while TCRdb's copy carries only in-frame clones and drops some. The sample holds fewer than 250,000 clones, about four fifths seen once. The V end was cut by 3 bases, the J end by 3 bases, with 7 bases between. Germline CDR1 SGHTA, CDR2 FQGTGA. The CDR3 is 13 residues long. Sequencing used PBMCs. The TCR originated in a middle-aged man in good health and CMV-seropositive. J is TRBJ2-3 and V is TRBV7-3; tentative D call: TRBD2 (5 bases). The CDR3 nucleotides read TGTGCCAGCAGCTTGGGCGGGACAGATACGCAGTATTTT. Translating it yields CASSLGGTDTQYF.